The rows below give T cell receptor beta chains drawn from one sample of a study of blood T cell repertoires in COVID-19. Method: immunoSEQ multiplex PCR; TCRdb's copy keeps in-frame clones and lacks some. Of 90,000 to 150,000 clones in the sample, 65% to 90% were seen once. The material sequenced was peripheral blood. The receptors here all came from an elderly man with acute or convalescent COVID-19. CDR3s include the opening cysteine and the closing phenylalanine or tryptophan. Fields, in order: CDR3 length, clone size, J gene, D gene, V gene, CDR3 DNA, CDR3 protein. A D gene is named only where the DNA matches it firmly. Clone size is stated in some rows and not others, as once, few, many or a class when expanded.

>14|NA|TRBJ1-2|NA|TRBV27
TGTGCCAGCAGTTTAGGGCAGGCTAACTCTGGCTACACCTTC
CASSLGQANSGYTF
>14|NA|TRBJ1-1|TRBD1|TRBV11-2
TGTGCCAGCAGCCGGGGACAGGGGAACACTGAAGCTTTCTTT
CASSRGQGNTEAFF
>13|NA|TRBJ2-5|TRBD1|TRBV12-3/TRBV12-4
TGTGCCAGCAGGCAGACAGGGCCGGAGACCCAGTACTTC
CASRQTGPETQYF
>14|NA|TRBJ1-6|NA|TRBV6-5
TGTGCCAGCATAAGGTTTCAGGCTAATTCACCCCTCCACTTT
CASIRFQANSPLHF
>14|few|TRBJ2-7|TRBD1|TRBV5-1
TGCGCCAGCAGCGCCTGGGACAGGGAGAACGAGCAGTACTTC
CASSAWDRENEQYF
>16|NA|TRBJ2-5|TRBD1|TRBV5-1
TGCGCCAGCAGCTTTCAAAGGGACAGGGGCCAAGAGACCCAGTACTTC
CASSFQRDRGQETQYF
>15|NA|TRBJ2-3|NA|TRBV7-3
TGTGCCAGCAGCTTCCAAGCTACCTACACAGATACGCAGTATTTT
CASSFQATYTDTQYF
>15|NA|TRBJ2-2|NA|TRBV7-9
TGTGCCAGCAGCCTACAGGGCAGAAGCACCGGGGAGCTGTTTTTT
CASSLQGRSTGELFF
>14|NA|TRBJ2-3|NA|TRBV5-1
TGCGCCAGCAGGAGGCGGTCTAGCACAGATACGCAGTATTTT
CASRRRSSTDTQYF
>19|few|TRBJ1-6|NA|TRBV4-3
TGCGCCAGCAGCCAAGATTATGACACCCTCCGATATTATAATTCACCCCTCCACTTT
CASSQDYDTLRYYNSPLHF
>12|once|TRBJ2-7|NA|TRBV10-3
TGTGCCATCAGTGCGGACAGCTACGAGCAGTACTTC
CAISADSYEQYF
>15|NA|TRBJ2-2|TRBD1|TRBV28
TGTGCCAGCAGTACAGGGGGCGCGGGCACCGGGGAGCTGTTTTTT
CASSTGGAGTGELFF
>13|NA|TRBJ1-6|NA|TRBV29-1
TGCAGCGTTGGGGAGGATTTTAATTCACCCCTCCACTTT
CSVGEDFNSPLHF
>15|NA|TRBJ2-4|TRBD2|TRBV3-1/TRBV3-2
TGTGCCAGCAGCACCCCGGGACTAATTAAAAACATTCAGTACTTC
CASSTPGLIKNIQYF
>14|once|TRBJ2-7|NA|TRBV7-8
TGTGCCAGCAGCTTTTTAGGGAGCTCCTACGAGCAGTACTTC
CASSFLGSSYEQYF
>16|NA|TRBJ1-1|NA|TRBV12-5
TGTGCTAGTGGTTTGCCGAATCAGGGGTCGAACACTGAAGCTTTCTTT
CASGLPNQGSNTEAFF
>13|NA|TRBJ2-1|NA|TRBV28
TGTGCCAGTGGCTCCAGCTCCTACAATGAGCAGTTCTTC
CASGSSSYNEQFF